This TCR beta chain was recovered during a study of breast tumors, draining lymph nodes, adjacent tissues. Study-wide points: Most tumor T cells seemingly derive from lymph node, then expand in tumor.

Germline V gives CDR1 SQVTM, CDR2 ANQGSEA. The CDR3 is 10 amino acids. Trimming pared 4 bases from V and 9 bases from J, leaving 7 bases between. This clonotype was observed at least ten times. The antigen remains undetermined. TCRdb reanalysed the multiplex PCR reads using MiXCR and keeps one entry per CDR3 protein. Of some 15,000 distinct CDR3 sequences detected, roughly 70% appear once; the ten largest clones hold about 45%. Sequenced sample: tumor-adjacent breast tissue. The chain couples TRBV29-1 to TRBJ1-5; no clear D. The receptor was isolated from a female donor with breast cancer. Some clones in this sample may be carry-over from other donors' samples. Here the CDR3 reads CSVVSGPQHF. In nucleotides, the CDR3 is TGCAGCGTTGTGTCGGGGCCCCAGCATTTT.